Given below is one T cell receptor (beta chain) in context. The data were obtained in a study of blood T cell repertoires in COVID-19. The trim removed 5 bases at V and 0 bases at J, leaving 2 bases unmatched. Germline lookup yields CDR1 LGHDT and CDR2 YNNKEL (reference sequence). This CDR3 is built from 14 residues. Profiled with immunoSEQ multiplex PCR; TCRdb holds only in-frame clones, not every one. This table has about 280,000 clones, about nine tenths appearing once. The sequence derives from a woman aged 50 to 60 who had recovered from COVID-19. This chain joins TRBV3-1 (or the pseudogene TRBV3-2) and TRBJ1-1; 8 bases match TRBD1. Sequencing input: peripheral blood. The chain's CDR3 is CASSDRGVNTEAFF. CDR3 nucleotide sequence: TGTGCCAGCAGCGACAGGGGAGTGAACACTGAAGCTTTCTTT.